Detailed here is one TCR beta chain. Its recognized antigen is unknown. Per-nucleotide qualities are absent, and no much larger clonotype sits a single base away. Libraries were built with the immunoSEQ multiplex PCR assay. In TCRdb, the immuneACCESS table is reduced to in-frame sequences with V and J assigned. These tables do not hold every clone; where another copy was compared, an unresolved V gene accounts for under half, and the others remain unexplained. The sample table contains around 80,000 clones; only one count was recorded for less than 95% of them. 2.8% of the sample is in the top ten clones. The entry originates in a study of control samples from healthy donors and cancer patients (TCRdb year 2020). This TCR was sampled from a woman aged 25 to 39 in good health. The specimen was blood.

In nucleotides, the sequence is TGTGCCAGCAGCGTAGGTTTAGGGGGGGCCCGGGACAGGGGAGCCAAAAACATTCAGTACTTC. Protein translation: CASSVGLGGARDRGAKNIQYF. The chain couples TRBV9 to TRBJ2-4; TRBD1 matches 10 bases in the middle. Unmatched junction bases come to 15, with V trimmed by 0 bases and J by 0 bases. Including cysteine and phenylalanine, the CDR3 has 21 amino acids. Left in the record is the CDR3 DNA by itself, 63 bases read in frame from the first base. The germline V gene supplies CDR1 SGDLS and CDR2 YYNGEE.